This T cell receptor beta chain is from a study of OX40 agonist ivuxolimab in advanced cancers. The CDR3 length is 18 residues. CDR1 is MDHEN, CDR2 SYDVKM, per germline. V was cut by 4 bases and J by 6 bases, with 25 bases left in between. Profiled with immunoSEQ multiplex PCR; TCRdb holds only in-frame clones, not every one. The repertoire holds 55,000 to 80,000 clones, roughly 87% seen once, with approximately 1.4% in the top ten. The J gene is TRBJ1-5, the V gene TRBV28; weak D call: TRBD1 (5 bases). The sequence was obtained from an adult with an advanced solid tumor such as melanoma, head and neck, liver or kidney cancer. The sequencing used CD4+ or CD8+ T cells sorted from blood, collected in a trial of the OX40 agonist ivuxolimab. The DNA for the CDR3 is TGTGCCAGCAGTTCCCCCGGGACCCGGTTGGCGTCAGGTCAGCCCCAGCATTTT. Its protein is CASSSPGTRLASGQPQHF. The whole variable domain, remainder taken from reference TRBV28 and TRBJ1-5, is DVKVTQSSRYLVKRTGEKVFLECVQDMDHENMFWYRQDPGLGLRLIYFSYDVKMKEKGDIPEGYSVSREKKERFSLILESASTNQTSMYLCASSSPGTRLASGQPQHFGDGTRLSIL.